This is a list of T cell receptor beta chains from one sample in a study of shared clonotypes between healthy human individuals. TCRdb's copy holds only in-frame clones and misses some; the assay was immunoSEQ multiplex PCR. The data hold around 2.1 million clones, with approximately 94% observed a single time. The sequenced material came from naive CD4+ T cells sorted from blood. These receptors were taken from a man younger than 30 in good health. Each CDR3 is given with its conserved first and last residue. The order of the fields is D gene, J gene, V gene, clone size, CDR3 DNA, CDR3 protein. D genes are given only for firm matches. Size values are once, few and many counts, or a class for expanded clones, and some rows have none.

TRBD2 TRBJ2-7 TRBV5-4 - TGTGCCAGCAGCTTGGGAGCGGGAGGGAGTTACGAGCAGTACTTC CASSLGAGGSYEQYF
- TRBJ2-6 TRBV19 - TGTGCCAGTTCGTATTCGGGGGCGGGGGCCAACGTCCTGACTTTC CASSYSGAGANVLTF
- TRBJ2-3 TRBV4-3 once TGCGCCAGCAGCCAAGATGCAGCCGCTAGCACAGATACGCAGTATTTT CASSQDAAASTDTQYF
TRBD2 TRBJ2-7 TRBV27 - TGTGCCAGCAGTTTGACAATAGCGGGGCTTAGCTCCTACGAGCAGTACTTC CASSLTIAGLSSYEQYF
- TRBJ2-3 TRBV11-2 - TGTGCCAGCAGCTTATCTTGGCGGGAAATTACGCAGTATTTT CASSLSWREITQYF
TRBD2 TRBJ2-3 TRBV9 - TGTGCCAGCAGCGTAGGGCTAGCGGGGGGATTATCTAGCACAGATACGCAGTATTTT CASSVGLAGGLSSTDTQYF
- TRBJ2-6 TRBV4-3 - TGCGCCAGCAGCCACCATGGCGGGGCCCGCTCTGGGGCCAACGTCCTGACTTTC CASSHHGGARSGANVLTF
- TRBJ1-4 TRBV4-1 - TGCGCCAGCAGCCAGGCCCCTTCCCGAGGTGAAAAACTGTTTTTT CASSQAPSRGEKLFF
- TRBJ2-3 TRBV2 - TGTGCCAGCAATGATCGGGCAGTTAGCACAGATACGCAGTATTTT CASNDRAVSTDTQYF
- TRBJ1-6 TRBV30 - TGTGCCTGGAGTGGGGCCAAGTTGGGCGGATATAATTCACCCCTCCACTTT CAWSGAKLGGYNSPLHF
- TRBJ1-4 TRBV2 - TGTGCCAGCACAAGGAGTACAACTAATGAAAAACTGTTTTTT CASTRSTTNEKLFF
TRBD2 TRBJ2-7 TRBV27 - TGTGCCAGCAGACGTGGGGGACTAGCGGGTGATAGCTACGAGCAGTACTTC CASRRGGLAGDSYEQYF
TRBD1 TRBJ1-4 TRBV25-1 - TGTGCCAGCAGACGACAGGGTGGTAATGAAAAACTGTTTTTT CASRRQGGNEKLFF
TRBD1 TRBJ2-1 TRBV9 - TGTGCCAGCAGCTCGGGACAGGGGTCCCTCTATGAGCAGTTCTTC CASSSGQGSLYEQFF
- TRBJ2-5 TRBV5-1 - TGCGCCAGCAGCTTGGAAGGCAATCTTGGGACCCAGTACTTC CASSLEGNLGTQYF
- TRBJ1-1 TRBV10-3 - TGTGCCATCAGGGGCCTCCTGAACACTGAAGCTTTCTTT CAIRGLLNTEAFF
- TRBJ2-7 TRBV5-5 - TGTGCCAGCAGCTTGGCCTTGGCAGCAACCTACGAGCAGTACTTC CASSLALAATYEQYF
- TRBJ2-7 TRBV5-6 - TGTGCCAGCAGCTTGGGGGGACCTCGCTACGAGCAGTACTTC CASSLGGPRYEQYF
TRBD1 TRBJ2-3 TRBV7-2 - TGTGCCAGCAGTTTTTTGACAGGGAACACAGATACGCAGTATTTT CASSFLTGNTDTQYF
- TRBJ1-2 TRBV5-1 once TGCGCCAGCAGCGTTTCTGGGTATGGCTACACCTTC CASSVSGYGYTF
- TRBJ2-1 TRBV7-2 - TGTGCCAGCAGCGTAACTAGGGACAATGAGCAGTTCTTC CASSVTRDNEQFF
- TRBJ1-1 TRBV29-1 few TGCAGCGTTGAGGGGACAACTGTTGAAGCTTTCTTT CSVEGTTVEAFF
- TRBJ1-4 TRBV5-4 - TGTGCCAGCAGCTTGGGGGGGAGATCAACTAATGAAAAACTGTTTTTT CASSLGGRSTNEKLFF
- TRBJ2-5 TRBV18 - TGTGCCAGCTCACCAAGTTACGGACAAGAGACCCAGTACTTC CASSPSYGQETQYF
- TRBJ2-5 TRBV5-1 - TGCGCCAGCACAGCAGGGAGGAATGTGGACCAGTACTTC CASTAGRNVDQYF
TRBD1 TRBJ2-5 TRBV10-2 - TGCGCCAGCAGTAGACAGGGGGAGTTGGAGACCCAGTACTTC CASSRQGELETQYF
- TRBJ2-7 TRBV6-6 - TGTGCCAGCAGTTCCTCCTCCTACGAGCAGTACTTC CASSSSSYEQYF
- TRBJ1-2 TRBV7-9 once TGTGCCAGCAGCTTAGCAGGGGAAGGCTACACCTTC CASSLAGEGYTF
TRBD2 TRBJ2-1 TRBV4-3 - TGCGCCAGCAGCCACGGCGGGAGTAAGGACAATGAGCAGTTCTTC CASSHGGSKDNEQFF
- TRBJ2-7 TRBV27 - TGTGCCAGCAGTTTAGGACTCCCGGGGGAGCAGTACTTC CASSLGLPGEQYF
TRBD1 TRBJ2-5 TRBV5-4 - TGTGCCAGCAGCTTCCAGGGGGAAGAGACCCAGTACTTC CASSFQGEETQYF
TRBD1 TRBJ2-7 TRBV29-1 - TGCAGCGTGGCAGGGACCGGGACAGGGGGGTTGGAGCAGTACTTC CSVAGTGTGGLEQYF
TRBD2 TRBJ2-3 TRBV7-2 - TGTGCCAGCAGCCTGGGACTAGCGGTCACAGATACGCAGTATTTT CASSLGLAVTDTQYF
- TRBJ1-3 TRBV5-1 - TGCGCCAGCAGCGCCGCGGGGGGCGATGGAAACACCATATATTTT CASSAAGGDGNTIYF
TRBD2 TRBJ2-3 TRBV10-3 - TGTGCCATCAGTCCGACTAGCGGTGGCACAGATACGCAGTATTTT CAISPTSGGTDTQYF
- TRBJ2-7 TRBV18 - TGTGCCAGCTCACCGCCCAGCGGGCAGACTTACGAGCAGTACTTC CASSPPSGQTYEQYF
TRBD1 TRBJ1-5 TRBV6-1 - TGTGCCAGCGGGGACAGGTATAGCAATCAGCCCCAGCATTTT CASGDRYSNQPQHF
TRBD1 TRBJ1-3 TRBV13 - TGTGCCAGCAGCTCCACTCGACAGGGAAGCTCTGGAAACACCATATATTTT CASSSTRQGSSGNTIYF
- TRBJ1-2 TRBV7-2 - TGTGCCAGCAGCACCAGCGCTGGGGCCCCGGGACAACAAGGTTATGGCTACACCTTC CASSTSAGAPGQQGYGYTF
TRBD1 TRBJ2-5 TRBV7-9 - TGTGCCAGCAGCTACCCAACAGGGGGCGCAGGGGAGACCCAGTACTTC CASSYPTGGAGETQYF
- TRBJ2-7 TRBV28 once TGTGCCAGCACCTTACAGGGCTACGAGCAGTACTTC CASTLQGYEQYF
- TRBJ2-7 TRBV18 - TGTGCCAGCTCACCAGGGGGCAGTTTGAGTAGCGAGCAGTACTTC CASSPGGSLSSEQYF